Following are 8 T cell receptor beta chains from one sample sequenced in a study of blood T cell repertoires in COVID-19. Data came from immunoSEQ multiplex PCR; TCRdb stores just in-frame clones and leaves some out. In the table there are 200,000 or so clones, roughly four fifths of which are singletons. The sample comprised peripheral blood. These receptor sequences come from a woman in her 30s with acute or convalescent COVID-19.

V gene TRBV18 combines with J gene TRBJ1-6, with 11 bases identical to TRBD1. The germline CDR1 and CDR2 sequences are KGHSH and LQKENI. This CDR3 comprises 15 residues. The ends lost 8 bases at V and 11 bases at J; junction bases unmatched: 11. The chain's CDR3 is CASQKGGQGDTPLHF. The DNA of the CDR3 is TGTGCCAGCCAAAAAGGGGGACAGGGGGACACACCCCTCCACTTT.

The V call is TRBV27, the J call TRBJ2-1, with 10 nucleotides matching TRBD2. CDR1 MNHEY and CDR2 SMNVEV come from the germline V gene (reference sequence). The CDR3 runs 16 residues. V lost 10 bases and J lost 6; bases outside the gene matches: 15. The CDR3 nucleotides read TGTGCCACCTCCAGGCTGGGACTAGCGCAAAGCAATGAGCAGTTCTTC. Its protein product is CATSRLGLAQSNEQFF.

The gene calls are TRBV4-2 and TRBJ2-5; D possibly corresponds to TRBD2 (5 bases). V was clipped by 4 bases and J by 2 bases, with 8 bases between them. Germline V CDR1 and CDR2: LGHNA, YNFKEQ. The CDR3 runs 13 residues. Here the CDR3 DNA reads TGTGCCAGCAGCCTAGCGCGGCAAGAGACCCAGTACTTC. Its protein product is CASSLARQETQYF.

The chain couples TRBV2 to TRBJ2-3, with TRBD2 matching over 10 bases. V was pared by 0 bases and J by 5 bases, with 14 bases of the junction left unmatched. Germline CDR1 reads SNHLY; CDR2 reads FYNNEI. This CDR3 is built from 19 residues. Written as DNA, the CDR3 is TGTGCCAGCAGTGAAGCGCTTAGGACTAGCGGATACACAAGAGATACGCAGTATTTT. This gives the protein CASSEALRTSGYTRDTQYF.

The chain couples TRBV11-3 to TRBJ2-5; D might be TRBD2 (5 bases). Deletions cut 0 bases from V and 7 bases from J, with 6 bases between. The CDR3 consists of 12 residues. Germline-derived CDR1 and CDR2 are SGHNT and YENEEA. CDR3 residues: CASSLDRGTQYF. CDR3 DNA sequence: TGTGCCAGCAGCTTAGATCGGGGGACCCAGTACTTC.

CDR3 nucleotide sequence: TGTGCCAGCAGCCAAAGCGCGGTGCCCTCTGGGGCCAACGTCCTGACTTTC. Its translation: CASSQSAVPSGANVLTF. The chain recombines TRBV4-2 with TRBJ2-6; D unclear. This CDR3 region has 17 residues. CDR1 and CDR2 from the germline V gene are LGHNA and YNFKEQ. Trimming stripped 2 bases from V and 0 bases from J, with 11 bases between.

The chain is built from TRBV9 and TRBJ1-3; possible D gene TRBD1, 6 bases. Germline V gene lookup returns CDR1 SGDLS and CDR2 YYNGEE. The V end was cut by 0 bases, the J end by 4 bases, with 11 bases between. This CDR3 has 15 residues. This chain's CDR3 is CASSVDTGNGNTIYF. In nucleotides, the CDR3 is TGTGCCAGCAGCGTAGACACAGGGAACGGAAACACCATATATTTT.

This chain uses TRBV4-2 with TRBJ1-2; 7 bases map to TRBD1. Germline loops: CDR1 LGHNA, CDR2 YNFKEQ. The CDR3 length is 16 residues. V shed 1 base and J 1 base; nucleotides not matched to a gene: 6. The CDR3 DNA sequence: TGTGCCAGCAGCCAAGTGCAGCAGGGGGGTAACTATGGCTACACCTTC. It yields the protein CASSQVQQGGNYGYTF.